Sequencing of this T cell receptor beta chain was carried out in a study of control samples from healthy donors and cancer patients. This clone was detected only once. Clones were sequenced by immunoSEQ multiplex PCR, and TCRdb holds only the in-frame ones, with some missing. The table has under 130,000 clones, 80% to 90% seen once. The germline gives CDR1 GTSNPN, CDR2 SVGIG (reference sequence). Trimming took off 5 bases at V and 0 bases at J, with 11 bases between the two ends. The CDR3 loop spans 14 amino acids. The sample taken for sequencing was PBMCs. This chain uses TRBV30 with TRBJ1-3, with D uncertain. The TCR originated in a man in his 60s with lung cancer. The CDR3 sequence: CAWEEASSGNTIYF. DNA of the CDR3: TGTGCCTGGGAGGAAGCCAGCTCTGGAAACACCATATATTTT.